This T cell receptor beta chain was recovered during a study of glioma-infiltrating T cells. Study outcomes and limitations: Tissue-blood divergence was below expectation in non-neoplastic patients, above in gliomas.

With regard to this clonotype: Its antigen remains unknown. This clone may be a read error of a much larger clone one base away.

The iRepertoire nested amplicon-rescue multiplex PCR amplified TCR alpha and beta CDR3s from RNA. Each CDR3 protein is one row after TCRdb ran MiXCR on the multiplex PCR reads. The data contain 95,000 to 110,000 distinct CDR3 sequences, approximately 28% of them singletons. V was clipped by 8 bases and J by 1 base, with 17 bases between them. The CDR3 consists of 15 residues. Germline loops: CDR1 MNHNS, CDR2 SASEGT. This TCR derives from a human donor with low-grade glioma or glioblastoma, undergoing nonglioma brain surgery, or in good health (not recorded which). Sequencing was carried out using glioma tissue, nonneoplastic brain tissue, or PBMCs (not recorded which). J is TRBJ1-1 and V is TRBV6-1; D gene unclear. In DNA, the CDR3 is TGTGCCAGCCATGCGTGGATGGCAACGAACACTGAAGCTTTCTTT. The encoded protein is CASHAWMATNTEAFF.